This T cell receptor beta chain was captured by sequencing in a study of shared clonotypes between healthy human individuals. Points from the study as a whole: A reduction in generation probabilities was seen for non-shared clonotypes relative to those shared by all four donors.

CD8 cells classed as naive were CD45RO-negative and positively selected for CCR7, excluding terminally differentiated effector memory CD45RA+ cells. Concerning this clone itself: Its antigen is unknown.

The CDR3 is made up of 13 amino acids. V was clipped by 8 bases and J by 0 bases, with 11 bases between them. Germline-derived CDR1 and CDR2 are MNHNY and SVGAGI (reference sequence). Replicate PCRs run on sorted subsets employed 200 to 250 ng DNA, tens of thousands of T cell genomes. Profiled with immunoSEQ multiplex PCR; TCRdb holds only in-frame clones, not every one. The sample contains about 2.1 million clones, around 93% of which appear only once. This sequence joins TRBV6-6 and TRBJ2-7, with D possibly TRBD2 on 6 matching bases. The TCR comes from a young man in good health. Some clones in this sample may be carry-over from other donors' samples. What was sequenced was naive CD8+ T cells from PBMCs. The CDR3, as DNA: TGTGCCAGCGGAGGGGCACTCTCCTACGAGCAGTACTTC. Its protein product is CASGGALSYEQYF.